Listed below are T cell receptor beta chains from one sample, sequenced in a study of cytomegalovirus exposure and HLA in healthy donors. Profiling relied on immunoSEQ multiplex PCR, and the TCRdb table lists in-frame clones only, not all of them. The sample has roughly 130,000 clones, roughly two thirds seen once. Sequencing was carried out using PBMCs. These receptors originate from a man aged 25-45 years in good health and CMV-seropositive. CDR3s include the opening cysteine and the closing phenylalanine or tryptophan. A D gene is named only where the DNA matches it firmly. Only some rows state a clone size, as once, few, many or a class for expanded clones.

cdr3_nt cdr3_aa j_call d_call v_call clone_size
TGTGCCCACCCTAGCGGTAGCTCCTACAATGAGCAGTTCTTC CAHPSGSSYNEQFF TRBJ2-1 TRBD2 TRBV6-1 .
TGTGCCAGCAGTGACCGGGACAGATTCACAGATACGCAGTATTTT CASSDRDRFTDTQYF TRBJ2-3 TRBD1 TRBV2 .
TGTGCCAGCAGTTTATTCGGCGGGAGGGCGAGGAATGAGCAGTTCTTC CASSLFGGRARNEQFF TRBJ2-1 TRBD2 TRBV27 .
TGTAGCGCCCGTGCGGGGGGAACGGGAAACACCATATATTTT CSARAGGTGNTIYF TRBJ1-3 . TRBV29-1 .
TGCGCCAGCAGTTCAGGACTAGCGGGAGATCGCGAGCAGTACTTC CASSSGLAGDREQYF TRBJ2-7 TRBD2 TRBV10-2 .
TGCGCCAGCAGCTTGGGGGCGGGAGGGCACGAGCAGTACTTC CASSLGAGGHEQYF TRBJ2-7 TRBD2 TRBV5-1 .
TGTGCCAGCAGCTTAGGCCTAGCGGCTGGAGGCGGGGAGCTGTTTTTT CASSLGLAAGGGELFF TRBJ2-2 TRBD2 TRBV13 .
TGTGCCAGCACCCTTATGGTGAGCGGTGAAAAACTGTTTTTT CASTLMVSGEKLFF TRBJ1-4 . TRBV5-6 .
TGTGCCAGCAGTGCCGGGACAGGGGGCTCCTACGAGCAGTACTTC CASSAGTGGSYEQYF TRBJ2-7 TRBD1 TRBV6-5 few
TGTGCCAGCAGCTCACTGACCGGGGAGCTGTTTTTT CASSSLTGELFF TRBJ2-2 . TRBV11-3 few
TGTGCCAGCAGTTTACAGACCCGGGGTCGGCAGTACTTC CASSLQTRGRQYF TRBJ2-5 . TRBV27 .
TGTGCCAGCAGTTTATCAGGGGTTACTAATGAAAAACTGTTTTTT CASSLSGVTNEKLFF TRBJ1-4 . TRBV28 .
TGTGCCAGCAGGGACAGTAACAATGAGCAGTTCTTC CASRDSNNEQFF TRBJ2-1 . TRBV6-5 .
TGTGCCAGCAGCCAAGCCCGGGGACTAGCGAGTTACGAGCAGTACTTC CASSQARGLASYEQYF TRBJ2-7 TRBD2 TRBV4-2 .
TGTGCCAGTTCGACGACTGGACAGGGACGCCAGTACTTC CASSTTGQGRQYF TRBJ2-5 TRBD1 TRBV19 few
TGTGCCAGCAGACCCATTCTAGCGGCCTACGAGCAGTACTTC CASRPILAAYEQYF TRBJ2-7 TRBD2 TRBV7-2 few
TGTGCCAGTAGTATCTTCGCGCTAGCCAACGAGCAGTACTTC CASSIFALANEQYF TRBJ2-7 . TRBV19 .
TGTGCCAGCAGGTGGACAGGGGGCGAACAGCCCCAGCATTTT CASRWTGGEQPQHF TRBJ1-5 TRBD1 TRBV6-1 .
TGTTCCAGCAGCTCACCCATCAGGGTAGAATACACCGGGGAGCTGTTTTTT CSSSSPIRVEYTGELFF TRBJ2-2 . TRBV7-9 few
TGCGCCAGCAGCTTGGCCGTAAGTCAAGCCGAAAATGAGCAGTTCTTC CASSLAVSQAENEQFF TRBJ2-1 . TRBV5-1 .
TGCGCCAGCAGCCAAGATTCCCGGGACAGGGGATACGAGCAGTACTTC CASSQDSRDRGYEQYF TRBJ2-7 TRBD1 TRBV4-3 .
TGTGCCAGCAGCGTGGGACAGTTCGAGAGTTACAATGAGCAGTTCTTC CASSVGQFESYNEQFF TRBJ2-1 TRBD1 TRBV11-1 .
TGCAGCGTCCAAGGGATGCGGGATGAAAAACTGTTTTTT CSVQGMRDEKLFF TRBJ1-4 . TRBV29-1 .
TGTGCCAGCAGCTTGGGGGGTGTCAGGAACACTGAAGCTTTCTTT CASSLGGVRNTEAFF TRBJ1-1 . TRBV7-6 .
TGTGCCACCAGCAGAGGACAGTGGACCTACGAGCAGTACTTC CATSRGQWTYEQYF TRBJ2-7 . TRBV15 .
TGTGCCAGCAGCTCCTCTAGGGAGAACAATGAGCAGTTCTTC CASSSSRENNEQFF TRBJ2-1 . TRBV7-3 once
TGCGCCAGCAGCTATGGCACCCGGGACAGAAAAGAGACCCAGTACTTC CASSYGTRDRKETQYF TRBJ2-5 TRBD1 TRBV5-1 few
TGCGCCAGCAGCGTCGGGGGTTATAGCAATCAGCCCCAGCATTTT CASSVGGYSNQPQHF TRBJ1-5 . TRBV5-1 .
TGTGCCGGGTCCGATAGCGGGAGGTATAAAGAGACCCAGTACTTC CAGSDSGRYKETQYF TRBJ2-5 TRBD2 TRBV7-9 .
TGCGCCAGCAGCCCACAAGCGGGAGTAGATACGCAGTATTTT CASSPQAGVDTQYF TRBJ2-3 TRBD2 TRBV5-1 few
TGTGCCAGCAGCGCGACAGGGGGCGGCTCCTACGAGCAGTACTTC CASSATGGGSYEQYF TRBJ2-7 TRBD1 TRBV7-8 .
TGTGCCAGCAGTAACCGACAGTTCACAGATACGCAGTATTTT CASSNRQFTDTQYF TRBJ2-3 . TRBV28 few
TGTGCCAGCAGCAGATACCCGGGAGGCACCATTTCTCAGCCCCAGCATTTT CASSRYPGGTISQPQHF TRBJ1-5 . TRBV27 .
TGTGCCAGCACTACAGGATATCAGCCCCAGCATTTT CASTTGYQPQHF TRBJ1-5 . TRBV2 .
TGCGCCAGCAGCCAAGAGGGGGACAGGTGGTTGGCAGATACGCAGTATTTT CASSQEGDRWLADTQYF TRBJ2-3 TRBD1 TRBV4-1 few
TGTGCCAGCAGTCCCCGGACTAGCGGGAGAGAGGGTGAGCAGTTCTTC CASSPRTSGREGEQFF TRBJ2-1 TRBD2 TRBV28 .
TGTGCCAGTAGAGTGAGCGGGAGAGTGGGGACCGGGGAGCTGTTTTTT CASRVSGRVGTGELFF TRBJ2-2 TRBD2 TRBV19 .
TGCAGTGCTGTTTCCTACGACGAGCAGTACTTC CSAVSYDEQYF TRBJ2-7 . TRBV20-1 few
TGCGCCAGCAGCTTGGATGTCGGGAGGGCCTATTATGGTTTCGACAATGAGCAGTTCTTC CASSLDVGRAYYGFDNEQFF TRBJ2-1 TRBD2 TRBV5-1 few
TGTGCCAGCGTTGGACAGGGGAAGTTCCGCGAGCAGTACTTC CASVGQGKFREQYF TRBJ2-7 . TRBV21-1 .
TGTGCCAGCTCACCCCCCCGGACAGGGGGCCGAGAGGGTCAGCCCCAGCATTTT CASSPPRTGGREGQPQHF TRBJ1-5 TRBD1 TRBV18 .
TGCGCCAGCAGTTCGCAGGGGAGCGGATCAGATACGCAGTATTTT CASSSQGSGSDTQYF TRBJ2-3 . TRBV5-1 few
TGTGCCAGCAGTCCAACACCTGGGTGGGACAGTCGCACAGATACGCAGTATTTT CASSPTPGWDSRTDTQYF TRBJ2-3 TRBD1 TRBV27 .
TGTGCCAGTAGTCAACTCCGGACAGGGGGCCCAGATACGCAGTATTTT CASSQLRTGGPDTQYF TRBJ2-3 TRBD1 TRBV19 .
TGTGCCAGCAGCAAACGATTAGTAGCGGGATGTGGGACAGATACGCAGTATTTT CASSKRLVAGCGTDTQYF TRBJ2-3 . TRBV21-1 .
TGTGCCAGCAGTAAAACGGGACAGATTGAAAAACTGTTTTTT CASSKTGQIEKLFF TRBJ1-4 TRBD1 TRBV6-5 .
TGCGCCAGCAGCTTGTATCATCTTGAAGGGGCTGAAGCTTTCTTT CASSLYHLEGAEAFF TRBJ1-1 . TRBV5-1 .
TGTGCCAGCAGCCGGACAGGGGTCAAGTTCACTGAAGCTTTCTTT CASSRTGVKFTEAFF TRBJ1-1 TRBD1 TRBV6-5 .
TGCGCCAGCAGCTTGGTGACAGGGGGACACGACTCCTACGAGCAGTACTTC CASSLVTGGHDSYEQYF TRBJ2-7 TRBD1 TRBV5-1 few
TGTGCCAGCAGCAGGGACAGGGGGGAAGAGACCCAGTACTTC CASSRDRGEETQYF TRBJ2-5 TRBD1 TRBV7-2 .
TGTGCCATTACCCAGGGGCTAGACGCCGGGGCCAACGTCCTGACTTTC CAITQGLDAGANVLTF TRBJ2-6 . TRBV10-3 .
TGTGCCAGCAGCTTAGAAGGGCCGACAGGGTGGAACCAAGAGACCCAGTACTTC CASSLEGPTGWNQETQYF TRBJ2-5 TRBD1 TRBV11-1 .
TGTGCCAGCAGTTACAATGGACAGGGGAACACTGAAGCTTTCTTT CASSYNGQGNTEAFF TRBJ1-1 TRBD1 TRBV27 .
TGTGCCAGCAGGGAACCGGGACAGCTGATCTACGAGCAGTACTTC CASREPGQLIYEQYF TRBJ2-7 TRBD1 TRBV6-1 .
TGTGCCAGCAGTTGGGCCCTCAACCAGCCCCAGCATTTT CASSWALNQPQHF TRBJ1-5 . TRBV6-6 once
TGTGCCAGCAGCTTGGAAACAGCGAACACTGAAGCTTTCTTT CASSLETANTEAFF TRBJ1-1 . TRBV5-6 few